What follows describes a single T cell receptor beta chain. The data stem from a study of blood T cell repertoires in COVID-19. Study background: Samples of COVID-19 (acute and convalescent) were obtained from the United States, Italy and Spain. T cells, B-cell-depleted T cells, or PBMCs provided the cDNA or gDNA that served as material.

How the authors handled the data: Scientists estimated how many nucleated cells there were by amplifying reference gene primers. Profiling relied on immunoSEQ multiplex PCR, and the TCRdb table lists in-frame clones only, not all of them. V and J calls and clone size are those listed in that table; D and trimming were worked out from the DNA. The profile covers about 260,000 clones, with 86% appearing a single time and approximately 9.8% taken by the ten largest. The sequenced material came from peripheral blood. This clonotype was sampled from a man aged 40-55 years who had recovered from COVID-19.

The CDR3 loop is CASSYTGGNYGYTF. The CDR3 DNA reads as TGTGCCAGCAGTTACACAGGGGGCAACTATGGCTACACCTTC. The chain is built from TRBV6-5 and TRBJ1-2; the match to TRBD1 covers 9 bases. V trimming: 2 bases; J trimming: 2 bases; junction bases outside the gene matches: 0. The CDR3 length is 14 residues. Germline assignment: CDR1 MNHEY and CDR2 SVGAGI.